The following is a T cell receptor beta chain sequence with its context. This record belongs to a study of blood T cell repertoires in COVID-19. At the level of the study: The United States, Italy and Spain provided the acute and convalescent COVID-19 samples. PBMCs, B-cell-depleted T cells, or T cells provided the cDNA or gDNA that made up the material.

In the study's own analysis: For nucleated cells, counts were estimated from reference gene primer amplification. Measured with immunoSEQ multiplex PCR; TCRdb has only the in-frame clones, and not every one. The DNA was the basis for D and trimming; V, J and clone size are from that table. The table shows a few hundred thousand clones, with roughly four fifths occurring only once. The CDR3 sequence is 16 residues long. Trimming removed 5 bases from V and 2 bases from J; junction bases left unmatched: 10. The V gene's germline CDR1 is LNHDA and CDR2 SQIVND (reference sequence). The receptor's source is a human donor with acute or convalescent COVID-19. The donor label of this sample is uncertain. Material: peripheral blood. The V call is TRBV19, the J call TRBJ2-5; TRBD2 aligns across 8 bases. CDR3 in DNA: TGTGCCAGTAGTCCCCAAACAGCGGGGGTACAAGAGACCCAGTACTTC. Protein: CASSPQTAGVQETQYF.